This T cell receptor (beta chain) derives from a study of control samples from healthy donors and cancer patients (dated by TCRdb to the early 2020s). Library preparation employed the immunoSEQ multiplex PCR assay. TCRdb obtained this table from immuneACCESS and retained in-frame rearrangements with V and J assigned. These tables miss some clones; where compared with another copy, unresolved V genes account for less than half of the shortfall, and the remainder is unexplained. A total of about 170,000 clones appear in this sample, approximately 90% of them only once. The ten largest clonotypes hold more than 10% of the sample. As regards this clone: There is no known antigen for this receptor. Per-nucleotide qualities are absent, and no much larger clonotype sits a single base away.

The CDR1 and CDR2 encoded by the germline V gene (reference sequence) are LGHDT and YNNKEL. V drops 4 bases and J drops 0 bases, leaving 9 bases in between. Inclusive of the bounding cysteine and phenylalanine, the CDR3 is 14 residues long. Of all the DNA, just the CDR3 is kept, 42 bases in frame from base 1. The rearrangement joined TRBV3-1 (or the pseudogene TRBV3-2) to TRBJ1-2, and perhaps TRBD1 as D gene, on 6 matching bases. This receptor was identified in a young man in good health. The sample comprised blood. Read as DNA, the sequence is TGTGCCAGCAGCCCACAGGGCTCTAACTATGGCTACACCTTC. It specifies CASSPQGSNYGYTF.